Each of the 4 T cell receptor beta chains below was sequenced from the same sample in a study of blood T cell repertoires in COVID-19 (dated by TCRdb to 2019 to 2021). The receptor library was made with the immunoSEQ multiplex PCR assay. TCRdb's version of the immuneACCESS table is confined to in-frame rearrangements and falls short of the full clone set. An unresolved V gene accounts for under half of the shortfall where checked; the remainder is of unknown origin. The sample has 200,000 to 300,000 clones on record, roughly 86% of them singletons. Clones ranked in the top ten supply approximately 9.8% of the sample. The sequenced sample was peripheral blood. Every receptor here comes from a middle-aged man who had recovered from COVID-19.

J is TRBJ2-5 and V is TRBV5-1; tentatively, D is TRBD1 (5 bases). The V and J ends lost 1 base and 2 bases respectively, with 12 bases between them. The CDR3 contains 15 residues. Germline V gene sequence: CDR1 SGHRS, CDR2 YFSETQ. The chain's CDR3 is CASSLSPGLQETQYF. DNA for the CDR3: TGCGCCAGCAGCTTGAGTCCAGGGCTTCAAGAGACCCAGTACTTC. The variable domain in full, with the rest retrieved from reference TRBV5-1 and TRBJ2-5, is KAGVTQTPRYLIKTRGQQVTLSCSPISGHRSVSWYQQTPGQGLQFLFEYFSETQRNKGNFPGRFSGRQFSNSRSEMNVSTLELGDSALYLCASSLSPGLQETQYFGPGTRLLVL.

The V and J genes are TRBV7-2 and TRBJ2-7; a possible D gene is TRBD1 (5 bases). Germline CDR1 and CDR2: SGHTA and FQGNSA. The CDR3 covers 12 residues. V was clipped by 4 bases and J by 9 bases, with 13 bases between them. The CDR3 DNA follows: TGTGCCAGCAGCTCGACAGACTTACGGCAGTACTTC. Its translation: CASSSTDLRQYF.

The rearrangement uses TRBV4-1 and TRBJ2-7; 9 bases match TRBD2. CDR1 and CDR2 from the germline V gene are MGHRA and YSYEKL. The J segment lost 2 bases and the V segment lost 0 bases, leaving 14 bases of the junction unmatched. CDR3 length: 19 residues. The CDR3: CASSQDTTPTSGGTYEQYF. Written as DNA, the CDR3 is TGCGCCAGCAGCCAAGATACCACTCCGACTAGCGGAGGGACCTACGAGCAGTACTTC.

This rearrangement joins TRBV11-3 to TRBJ1-3; TRBD1 might be the D (6 bases). The CDR3 consists of 16 residues. CDR1 and CDR2 (germline): SGHNT, YENEEA. V was cut by 4 bases and J by 1 base, with 14 bases left in between. The CDR3 nucleotides are TGTGCCAGCAGCTCTCGGGACAAGGAATCTGGAAACACCATATATTTT. Encoded protein: CASSSRDKESGNTIYF.